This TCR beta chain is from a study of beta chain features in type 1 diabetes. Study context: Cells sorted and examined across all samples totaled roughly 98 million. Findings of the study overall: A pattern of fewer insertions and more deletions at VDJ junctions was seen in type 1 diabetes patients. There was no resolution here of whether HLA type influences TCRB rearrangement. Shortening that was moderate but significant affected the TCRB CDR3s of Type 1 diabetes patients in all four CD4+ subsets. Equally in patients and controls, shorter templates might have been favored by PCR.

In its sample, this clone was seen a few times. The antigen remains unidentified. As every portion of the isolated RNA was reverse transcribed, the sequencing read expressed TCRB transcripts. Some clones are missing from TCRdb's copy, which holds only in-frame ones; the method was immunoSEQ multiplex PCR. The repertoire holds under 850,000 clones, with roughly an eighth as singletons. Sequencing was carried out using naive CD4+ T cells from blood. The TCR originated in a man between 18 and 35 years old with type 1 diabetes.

The chain's CDR3 is CASSHNPPRASPNYGYTF. CDR3 nucleotide sequence: TGCGCCAGCAGTCACAATCCTCCCCGGGCTAGCCCCAACTATGGCTACACCTTC. This sequence joins TRBV23-1 and TRBJ1-2; no firm D call. TRBV23-1 is labeled an ORF, and its function is uncertain. The V gene lost 3 bases and the J gene lost 2 bases, with 22 bases spanning the gap. This CDR3 has 18 residues.